This is a list of T cell receptor beta chains from one sample in a study of blood T cells in healthy people across ages. TCRdb reanalysed the 5' RACE reads using MiXCR and keeps one entry per CDR3 protein. The repertoire holds fewer than 800,000 distinct CDR3 sequences, with about 30% as singletons. The sequenced sample was blood. These receptors all stem from a woman aged 80 or over in good health. The CDR3 runs from the conserved cysteine through the conserved F or W. Fields, in order: CDR3 DNA, CDR3 protein, clone size, D gene, J gene, V gene. The D gene is left open where the match is weak. Clone size is given for some rows only: seen once, a few or many times, or a class if the clone is expanded.

TGTGCCAGCAGCGTGGGACAGGGGGCGCGCAATGAGCAGTTCTTC CASSVGQGARNEQFF many TRBD1 TRBJ2-1 TRBV11-2
TGTGCCAGCAGTAATCCCGGGACAGGGGGCGTCTCTGAAGCTTTCTTT CASSNPGTGGVSEAFF . TRBD1 TRBJ1-1 TRBV6-6
TGCGCCAGCAGCTTGGGAACTGGGGCGCGCGCCGGGGAGCTGTTTTTT CASSLGTGARAGELFF few . TRBJ2-2 TRBV5-1
TGTGCCAGCAGGGCGGGACTAGCGACAACAGATACGCAGTATTTT CASRAGLATTDTQYF . TRBD2 TRBJ2-3 TRBV12-3/TRBV12-4
TGTGCCAGCAGAGGACGGAGCCCCATGAACACTGAAGCTTTCTTT CASRGRSPMNTEAFF . . TRBJ1-1 TRBV12-3/TRBV12-4
TGTGCCAGCGGTCAGGGCTACAATGAGCAGTTCTTC CASGQGYNEQFF many . TRBJ2-1 TRBV7-2
TGTGCCAGTAGTTGGAGAGGGACAGCGGGTGAGACCCAGTACTTC CASSWRGTAGETQYF many . TRBJ2-5 TRBV19
TGCGCCAGCAGCCCTACGGGACTAGTTAACACCGGGGAGCTGTTTTTT CASSPTGLVNTGELFF few TRBD2 TRBJ2-2 TRBV5-1
TGTGCCATCAGCTCCGGGACTGCTGGTTCCCAGTACTTC CAISSGTAGSQYF many . TRBJ2-5 TRBV10-3
TGCAGTGCTCAGGGGGTCGGGCACACTGAAGCTTTCTTT CSAQGVGHTEAFF . TRBD1 TRBJ1-1 TRBV20-1
TGTGCCAGCAGCCAAGACGGGGCGGCGAGCACAGATACGCAGTATTTT CASSQDGAASTDTQYF . . TRBJ2-3 TRBV4-2
TGTGCCAGCAGCGTAGGATTAGGGCAAGGAGAGACCCAGTACTTC CASSVGLGQGETQYF . . TRBJ2-5 TRBV9
TGTGCCAGCAGGGACAGGGTGGAGATCCCTCGCTACACCTTC CASRDRVEIPRYTF many TRBD1 TRBJ1-2 TRBV6-2/TRBV6-3
TGTGCCAGCAGCGCTACTATGAACACTGAAGCTTTCTTT CASSATMNTEAFF . . TRBJ1-1 TRBV11-2
TGCGCCAGCAGCCAAGAGTTAGGGGCTAGCACAGATACGCAGTATTTT CASSQELGASTDTQYF many . TRBJ2-3 TRBV4-3
TGTGCCAGCAGCCAAACCCTAGCGGTCAATGAGCAGTTCTTC CASSQTLAVNEQFF few TRBD2 TRBJ2-1 TRBV14
TGTGCCAGCAGTTTGGAAAGGGGGCTAATTTACGAGCAGTACTTC CASSLERGLIYEQYF . TRBD1 TRBJ2-7 TRBV28
TGCAGTGCTAGGGCCCGCGGTGGAAACATTCAGTACTTC CSARARGGNIQYF many . TRBJ2-4 TRBV20-1
TGTGCTAGTGCTCTGGACAGGGGAGCCTACGAGCAGTACTTC CASALDRGAYEQYF once TRBD1 TRBJ2-7 TRBV12-5
TGTGCCAGCTCACCACCGAAAGGGGCCGGCGAGCAGTACTTC CASSPPKGAGEQYF . . TRBJ2-7 TRBV18
TGTGCCAGCAGTGATGTCTTGGGGGGGCCCTACAATGAGCAGTACTTC CASSDVLGGPYNEQYF few . TRBJ2-7 TRBV2
TGTGCCAGCAACCGAGGGGGACAGGTTAATTCACCCCTCCACTTT CASNRGGQVNSPLHF few TRBD1 TRBJ1-6 TRBV5-4
TGCGCCAGCAGCTTGGGAGCCTGGGGTAGACAAGAGACCCAGTACTTC CASSLGAWGRQETQYF . . TRBJ2-5 TRBV5-1
TGCAGTGCCAGTACGGGACGGGGCCCTCAGCCCCAGCATTTT CSASTGRGPQPQHF . . TRBJ1-5 TRBV20-1
TGTGCCAGCAGATTCGCGGGGGGTCCTTACAGTGAGCAGTTCTTC CASRFAGGPYSEQFF many TRBD2 TRBJ2-1 TRBV25-1
TGTGCCAGCCGGACCCCGCGGCAGGGGGGGGTTTACAATGAGCAGTTCTTC CASRTPRQGGVYNEQFF . . TRBJ2-1 TRBV6-6
TGTGCCAGCAGCTACGAGGGCAATCAGCCCCAGCATTTT CASSYEGNQPQHF many . TRBJ1-5 TRBV6-1
TGTGCCAGCAGTTTCATTAGTTTTGACAAAAACATTCAGTACTTC CASSFISFDKNIQYF many . TRBJ2-4 TRBV28
TGTGCCAGCAGCGAAGTGGGTCGCAATCAGCCCCAGCATTTT CASSEVGRNQPQHF . . TRBJ1-5 TRBV6-1
TGCAGTGCCCTCGGGTCGGGTTACGGCTACACCTTC CSALGSGYGYTF many . TRBJ1-2 TRBV20-1
TGTGCCAGCAGTTTTGCCGGGGCGGTGGATGGCTACACCTTC CASSFAGAVDGYTF many . TRBJ1-2 TRBV27
TGTGCCAGCAGTTTTCTGGGGCGCCAGGACACTGAAGCTTTCTTT CASSFLGRQDTEAFF . . TRBJ1-1 TRBV12-3/TRBV12-4